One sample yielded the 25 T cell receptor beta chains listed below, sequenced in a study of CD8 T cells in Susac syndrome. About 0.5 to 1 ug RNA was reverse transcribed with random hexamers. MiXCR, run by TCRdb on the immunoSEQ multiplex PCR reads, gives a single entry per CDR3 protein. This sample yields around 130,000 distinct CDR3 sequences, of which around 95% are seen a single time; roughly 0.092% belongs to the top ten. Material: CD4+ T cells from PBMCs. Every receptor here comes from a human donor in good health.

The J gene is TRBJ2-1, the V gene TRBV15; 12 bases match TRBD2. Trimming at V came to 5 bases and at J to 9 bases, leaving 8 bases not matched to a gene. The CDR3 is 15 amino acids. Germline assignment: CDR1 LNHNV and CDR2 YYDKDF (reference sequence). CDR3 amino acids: CATSSRLAGEVEQFF. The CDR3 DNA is TGTGCCACCAGCTCTAGACTAGCGGGAGAGGTTGAGCAGTTCTTC.

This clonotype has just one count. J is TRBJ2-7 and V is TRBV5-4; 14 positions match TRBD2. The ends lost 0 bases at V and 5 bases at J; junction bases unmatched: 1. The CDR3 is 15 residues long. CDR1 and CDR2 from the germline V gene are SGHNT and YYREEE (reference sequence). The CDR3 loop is CASSLGGLAGDEQYF. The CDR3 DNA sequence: TGTGCCAGCAGCTTGGGGGGACTAGCGGGAGACGAGCAGTACTTC.

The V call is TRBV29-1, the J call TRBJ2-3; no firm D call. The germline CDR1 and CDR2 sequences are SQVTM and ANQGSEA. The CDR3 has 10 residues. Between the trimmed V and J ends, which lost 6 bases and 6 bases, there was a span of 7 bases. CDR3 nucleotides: TGCAGCGTGTCCCCTGATACGCAGTATTTT. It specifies CSVSPDTQYF.

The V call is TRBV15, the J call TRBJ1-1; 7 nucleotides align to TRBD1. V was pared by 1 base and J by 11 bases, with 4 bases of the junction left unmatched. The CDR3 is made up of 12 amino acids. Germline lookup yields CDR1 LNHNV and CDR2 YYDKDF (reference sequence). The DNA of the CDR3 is TGTGCCACCAGCAGAGGTACAGGGGCGGCTTTCTTT. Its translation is CATSRGTGAAFF.

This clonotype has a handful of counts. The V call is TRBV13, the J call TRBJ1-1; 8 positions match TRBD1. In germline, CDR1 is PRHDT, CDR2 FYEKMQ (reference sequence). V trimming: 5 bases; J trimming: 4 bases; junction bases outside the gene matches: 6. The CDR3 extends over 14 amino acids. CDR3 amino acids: CASSPGTGGTEAFF. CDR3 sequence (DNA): TGTGCCAGCAGCCCAGGGACAGGCGGCACTGAAGCTTTCTTT.

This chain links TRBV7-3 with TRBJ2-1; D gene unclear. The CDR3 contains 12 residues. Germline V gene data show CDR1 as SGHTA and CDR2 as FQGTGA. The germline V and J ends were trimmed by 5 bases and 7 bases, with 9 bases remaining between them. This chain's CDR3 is CASSNTRNEQFF. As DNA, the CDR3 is TGTGCCAGCAGCAACACAAGGAATGAGCAGTTCTTC.

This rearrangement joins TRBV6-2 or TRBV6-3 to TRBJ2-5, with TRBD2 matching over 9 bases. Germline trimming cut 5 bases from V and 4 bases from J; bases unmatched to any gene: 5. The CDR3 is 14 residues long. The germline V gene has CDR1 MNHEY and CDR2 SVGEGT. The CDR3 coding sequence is TGTGCCAGCAGTGACGTAGCGGGAGTAGAGACCCAGTACTTC. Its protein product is CASSDVAGVETQYF.

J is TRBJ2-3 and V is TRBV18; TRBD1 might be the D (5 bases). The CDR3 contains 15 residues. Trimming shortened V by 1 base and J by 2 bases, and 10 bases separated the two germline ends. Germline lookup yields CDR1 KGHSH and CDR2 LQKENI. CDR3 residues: CASSPRQWDTDTQYF. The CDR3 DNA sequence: TGTGCCAGCTCACCACGACAGTGGGACACAGATACGCAGTATTTT.

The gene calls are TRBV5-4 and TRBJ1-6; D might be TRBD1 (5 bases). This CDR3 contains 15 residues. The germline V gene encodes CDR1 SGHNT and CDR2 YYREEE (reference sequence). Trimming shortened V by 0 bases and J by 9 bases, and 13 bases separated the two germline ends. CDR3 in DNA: TGTGCCAGCAGCTTGGATCAGGGCGTAAGTTCACCCCTCCACTTT. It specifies CASSLDQGVSSPLHF. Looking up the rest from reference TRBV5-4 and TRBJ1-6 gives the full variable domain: ETGVTQSPTHLIKTRGQQVTLRCSSQSGHNTVSWYQQALGQGPQFIFQYYREEENGRGNFPPRFSGLQFPNYSSELNVNALELDDSALYLCASSLDQGVSSPLHFGNGTRLTVT.

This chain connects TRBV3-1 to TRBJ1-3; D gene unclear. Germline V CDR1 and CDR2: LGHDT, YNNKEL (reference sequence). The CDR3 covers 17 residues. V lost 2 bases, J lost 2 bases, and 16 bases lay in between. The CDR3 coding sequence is TGTGCCAGCAGCCAAAGCCAGAGGACGGACGCTGGAAACACCATATATTTT. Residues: CASSQSQRTDAGNTIYF.

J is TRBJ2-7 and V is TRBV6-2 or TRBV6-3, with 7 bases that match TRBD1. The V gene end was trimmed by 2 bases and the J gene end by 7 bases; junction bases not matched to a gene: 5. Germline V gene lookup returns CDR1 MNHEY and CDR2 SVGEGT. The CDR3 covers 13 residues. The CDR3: CASSYPGQTEQYF. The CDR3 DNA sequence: TGTGCCAGCAGTTACCCGGGACAGACGGAGCAGTACTTC.

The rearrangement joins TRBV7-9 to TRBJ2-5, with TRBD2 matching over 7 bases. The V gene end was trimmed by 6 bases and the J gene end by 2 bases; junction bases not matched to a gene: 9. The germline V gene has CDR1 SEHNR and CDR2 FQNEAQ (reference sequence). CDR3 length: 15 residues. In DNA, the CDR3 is TGTGCCAGCAGTCGACTAGCACCCGATCAAGAGACCCAGTACTTC. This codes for CASSRLAPDQETQYF. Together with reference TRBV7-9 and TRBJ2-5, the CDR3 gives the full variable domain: DTGVSQNPRHKITKRGQNVTFRCDPISEHNRLYWYRQTLGQGPEFLTYFQNEAQLEKSRLLSDRFSAERPKGSFSTLEIQRTEQGDSAMYLCASSRLAPDQETQYFGPGTRLLVL.

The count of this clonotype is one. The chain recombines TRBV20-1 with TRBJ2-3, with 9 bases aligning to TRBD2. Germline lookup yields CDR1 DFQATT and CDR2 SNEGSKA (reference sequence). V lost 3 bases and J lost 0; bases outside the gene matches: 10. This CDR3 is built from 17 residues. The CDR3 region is CSASAAGGLLSTDTQYF. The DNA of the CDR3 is TGCAGTGCTAGCGCAGCGGGAGGCCTTCTTAGCACAGATACGCAGTATTTT.

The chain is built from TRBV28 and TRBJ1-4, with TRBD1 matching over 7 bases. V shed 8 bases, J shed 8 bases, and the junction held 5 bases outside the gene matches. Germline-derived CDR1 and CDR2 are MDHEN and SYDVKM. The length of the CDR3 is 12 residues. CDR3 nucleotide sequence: TGTGCCAGCTCGACAGGGCAGGAAAAACTGTTTTTT. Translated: CASSTGQEKLFF.

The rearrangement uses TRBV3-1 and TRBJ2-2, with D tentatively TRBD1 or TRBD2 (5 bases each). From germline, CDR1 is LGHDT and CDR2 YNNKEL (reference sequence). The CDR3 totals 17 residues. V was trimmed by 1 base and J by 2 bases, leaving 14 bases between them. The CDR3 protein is CASSQGTGPINTGELFF. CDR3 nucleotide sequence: TGTGCCAGCAGCCAAGGAACGGGACCAATTAACACCGGGGAGCTGTTTTTT.

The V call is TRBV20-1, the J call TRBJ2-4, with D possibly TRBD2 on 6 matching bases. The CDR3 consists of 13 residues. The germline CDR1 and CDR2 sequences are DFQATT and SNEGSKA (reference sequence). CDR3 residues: CSPEGIIQNIQYF. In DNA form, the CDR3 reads TGCAGCCCGGAGGGGATCATACAAAACATTCAGTACTTC.

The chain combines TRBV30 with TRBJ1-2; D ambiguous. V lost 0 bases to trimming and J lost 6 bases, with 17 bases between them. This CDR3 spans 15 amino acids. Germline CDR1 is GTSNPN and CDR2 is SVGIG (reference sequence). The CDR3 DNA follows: TGTGCCTGGAGTGTGGGGAATGTGGTTTTGAATGGCTACACCTTC. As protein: CAWSVGNVVLNGYTF.

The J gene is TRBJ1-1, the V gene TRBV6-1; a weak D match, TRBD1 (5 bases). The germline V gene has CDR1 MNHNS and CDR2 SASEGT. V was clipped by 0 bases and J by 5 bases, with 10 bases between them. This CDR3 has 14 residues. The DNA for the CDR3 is TGTGCCAGCAGTGAAGCCGGGGGGGAGACTGAAGCTTTCTTT. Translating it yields CASSEAGGETEAFF.

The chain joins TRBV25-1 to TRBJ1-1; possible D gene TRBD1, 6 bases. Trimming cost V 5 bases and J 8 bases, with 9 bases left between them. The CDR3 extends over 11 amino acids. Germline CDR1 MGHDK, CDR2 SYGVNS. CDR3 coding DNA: TGTGCCAGCAGTACCGGGACAGAAGCTTTCTTT. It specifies CASSTGTEAFF.

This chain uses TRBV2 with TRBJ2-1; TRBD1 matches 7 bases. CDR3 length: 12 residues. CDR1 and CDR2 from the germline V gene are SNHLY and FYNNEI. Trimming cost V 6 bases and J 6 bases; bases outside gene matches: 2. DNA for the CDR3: TGTGCCAGCAGCCGGGACAGCAATGAGCAGTTCTTC. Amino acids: CASSRDSNEQFF.

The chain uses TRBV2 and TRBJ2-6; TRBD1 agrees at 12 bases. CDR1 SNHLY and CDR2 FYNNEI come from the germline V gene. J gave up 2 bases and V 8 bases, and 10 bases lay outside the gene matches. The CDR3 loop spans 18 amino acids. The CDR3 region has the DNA TGTGCCAGCGAGTGGGGACAGGGGGCGCTTACTGGGGCCAACGTCCTGACTTTC. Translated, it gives CASEWGQGALTGANVLTF.

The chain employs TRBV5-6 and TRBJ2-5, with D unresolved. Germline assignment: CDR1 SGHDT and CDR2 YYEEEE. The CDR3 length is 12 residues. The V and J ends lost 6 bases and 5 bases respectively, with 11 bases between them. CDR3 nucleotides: TGTGCCAGCAATGGACCGGGCGAGACCCAGTACTTC. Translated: CASNGPGETQYF.

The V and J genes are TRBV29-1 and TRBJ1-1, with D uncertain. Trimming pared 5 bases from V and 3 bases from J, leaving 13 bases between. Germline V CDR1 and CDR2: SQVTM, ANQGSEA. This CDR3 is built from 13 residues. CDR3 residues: CSVRVQPYTEAFF. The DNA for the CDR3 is TGCAGCGTTAGGGTCCAGCCGTACACTGAAGCTTTCTTT.

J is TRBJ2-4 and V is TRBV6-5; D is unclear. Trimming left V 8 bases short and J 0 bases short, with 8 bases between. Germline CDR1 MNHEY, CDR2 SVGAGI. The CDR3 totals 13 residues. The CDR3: CASLELAKNIQYF. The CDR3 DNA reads TGTGCCAGCTTGGAACTAGCCAAAAACATTCAGTACTTC.

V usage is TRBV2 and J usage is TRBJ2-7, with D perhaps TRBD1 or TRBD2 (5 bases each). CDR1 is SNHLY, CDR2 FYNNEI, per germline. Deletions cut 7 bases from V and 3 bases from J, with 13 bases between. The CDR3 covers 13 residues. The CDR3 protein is CASIPGPSYEQYF. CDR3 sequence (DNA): TGTGCCAGCATCCCGGGACCTAGCTACGAGCAGTACTTC.